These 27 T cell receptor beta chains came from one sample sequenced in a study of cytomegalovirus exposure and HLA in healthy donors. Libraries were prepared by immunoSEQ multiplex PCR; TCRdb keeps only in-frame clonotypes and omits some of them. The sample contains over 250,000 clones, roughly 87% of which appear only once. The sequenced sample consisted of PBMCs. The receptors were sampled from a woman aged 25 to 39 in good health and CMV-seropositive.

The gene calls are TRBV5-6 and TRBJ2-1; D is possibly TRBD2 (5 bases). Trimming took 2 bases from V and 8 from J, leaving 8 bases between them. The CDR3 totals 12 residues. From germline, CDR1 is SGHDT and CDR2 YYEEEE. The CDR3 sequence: CASSLVGDEQFF. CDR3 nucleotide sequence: TGTGCCAGCAGCTTAGTCGGGGATGAGCAGTTCTTC. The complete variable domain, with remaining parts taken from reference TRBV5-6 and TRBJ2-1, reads DAGVTQSPTHLIKTRGQQVTLRCSPKSGHDTVSWYQQALGQGPQFIFQYYEEEERQRGNFPDRFSGHQFPNYSSELNVNALLLGDSALYLCASSLVGDEQFFGPGTRLTVL.

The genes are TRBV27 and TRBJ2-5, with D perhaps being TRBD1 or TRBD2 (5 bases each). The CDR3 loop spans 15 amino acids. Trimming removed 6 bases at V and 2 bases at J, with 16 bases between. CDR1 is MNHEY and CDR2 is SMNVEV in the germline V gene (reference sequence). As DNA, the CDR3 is TGTGCCAGCAGGACCCGGGACGGATCACAAGAGACCCAGTACTTC. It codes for CASRTRDGSQETQYF.

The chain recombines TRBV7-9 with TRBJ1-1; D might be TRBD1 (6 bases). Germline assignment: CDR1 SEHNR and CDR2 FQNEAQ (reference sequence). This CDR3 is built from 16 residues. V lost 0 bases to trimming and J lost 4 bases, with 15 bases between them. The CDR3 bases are TGTGCCAGCAGCTTAGCAAGGACAGTCCTAGTCACTGAAGCTTTCTTT. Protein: CASSLARTVLVTEAFF.

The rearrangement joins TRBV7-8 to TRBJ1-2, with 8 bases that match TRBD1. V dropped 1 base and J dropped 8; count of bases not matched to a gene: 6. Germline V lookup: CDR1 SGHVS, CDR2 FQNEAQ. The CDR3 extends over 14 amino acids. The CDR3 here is CASSLGGTGWGYTF. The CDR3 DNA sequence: TGTGCCAGCAGCTTAGGAGGGACAGGCTGGGGCTACACCTTC.

CDR3 residues: CASSLGGSVYYEQYF. The CDR3 coding sequence is TGTGCCAGCAGCTTAGGTGGCAGCGTATACTACGAGCAGTACTTC. V and J are TRBV11-2 and TRBJ2-7; D gene unclear. The germline gives CDR1 SGHAT, CDR2 FQNNGV. The CDR3 runs to 15 residues. V lost 1 base and J 3 bases, leaving 13 bases between the germline ends.

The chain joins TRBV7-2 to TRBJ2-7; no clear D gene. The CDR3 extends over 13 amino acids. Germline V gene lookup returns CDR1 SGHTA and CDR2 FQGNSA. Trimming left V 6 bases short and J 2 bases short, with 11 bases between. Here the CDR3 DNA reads TGTGCCAGCAGGCCAGCCGGCCCCTACGAGCAGTACTTC. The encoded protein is CASRPAGPYEQYF.

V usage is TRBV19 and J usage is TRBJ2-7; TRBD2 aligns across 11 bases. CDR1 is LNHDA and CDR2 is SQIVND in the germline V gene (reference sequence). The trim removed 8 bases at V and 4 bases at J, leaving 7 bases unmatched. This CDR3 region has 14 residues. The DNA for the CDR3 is TGTGCCAGTTCTACTAGCGGGAGTTCGTACGAGCAGTACTTC. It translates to CASSTSGSSYEQYF.

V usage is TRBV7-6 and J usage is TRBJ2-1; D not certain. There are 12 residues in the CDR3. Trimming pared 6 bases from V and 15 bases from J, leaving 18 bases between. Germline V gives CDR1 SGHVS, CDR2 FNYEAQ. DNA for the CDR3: TGTGCCAGCAGTCGACCCCCTGTGGGGTTGTTCTTC. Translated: CASSRPPVGLFF.

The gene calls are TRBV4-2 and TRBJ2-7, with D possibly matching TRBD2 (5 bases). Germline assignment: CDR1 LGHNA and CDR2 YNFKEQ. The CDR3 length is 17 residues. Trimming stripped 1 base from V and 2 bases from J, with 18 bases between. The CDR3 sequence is CASSQARGLLTPYEQYF. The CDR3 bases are TGTGCCAGCAGCCAAGCTCGAGGACTGCTGACTCCCTACGAGCAGTACTTC.

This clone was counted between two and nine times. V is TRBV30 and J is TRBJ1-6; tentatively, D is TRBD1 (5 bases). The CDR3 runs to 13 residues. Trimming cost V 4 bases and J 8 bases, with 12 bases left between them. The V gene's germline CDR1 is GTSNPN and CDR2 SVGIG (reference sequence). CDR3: CAWKPQVHSPLHF. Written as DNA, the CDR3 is TGTGCCTGGAAACCACAGGTGCATTCACCCCTCCACTTT.

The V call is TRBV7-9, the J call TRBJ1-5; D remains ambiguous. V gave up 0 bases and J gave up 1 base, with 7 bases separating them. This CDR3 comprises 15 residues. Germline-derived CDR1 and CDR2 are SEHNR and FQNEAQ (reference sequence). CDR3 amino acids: CASSLADESNQPQHF. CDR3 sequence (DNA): TGTGCCAGCAGCTTAGCGGACGAAAGCAATCAGCCCCAGCATTTT.

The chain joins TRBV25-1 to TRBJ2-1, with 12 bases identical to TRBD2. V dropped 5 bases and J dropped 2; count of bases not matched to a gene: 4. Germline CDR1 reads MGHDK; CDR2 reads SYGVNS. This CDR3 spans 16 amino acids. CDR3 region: CASSKRTSGAYNEQFF. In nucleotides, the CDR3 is TGTGCCAGCAGTAAACGGACTAGCGGGGCCTACAATGAGCAGTTCTTC.

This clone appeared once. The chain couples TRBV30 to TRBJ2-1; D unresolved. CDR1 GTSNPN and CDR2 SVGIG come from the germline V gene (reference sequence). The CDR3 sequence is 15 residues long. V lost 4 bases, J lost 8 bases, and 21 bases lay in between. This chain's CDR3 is CAWTKFQIQSDEQFF. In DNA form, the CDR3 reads TGTGCCTGGACCAAGTTTCAGATACAGAGCGATGAGCAGTTCTTC. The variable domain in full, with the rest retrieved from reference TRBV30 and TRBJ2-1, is SQTIHQWPATLVQPVGSPLSLECTVEGTSNPNLYWYRQAAGRGLQLLFYSVGIGQISSEVPQNLSASRPQDRQFILSSKKLLLSDSGFYLCAWTKFQIQSDEQFFGPGTRLTVL.

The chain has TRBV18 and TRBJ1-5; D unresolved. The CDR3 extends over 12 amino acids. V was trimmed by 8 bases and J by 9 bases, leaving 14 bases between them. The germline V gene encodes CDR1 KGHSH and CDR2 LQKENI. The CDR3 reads CASATDVGPQHF. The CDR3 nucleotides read TGTGCCAGCGCCACCGATGTCGGGCCCCAGCATTTT. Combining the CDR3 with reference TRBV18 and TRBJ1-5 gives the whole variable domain NAGVMQNPRHLVRRRGQEARLRCSPMKGHSHVYWYRQLPEEGLKFMVYLQKENIIDESGMPKERFSAEFPKEGPSILRIQQVVRGDSAAYFCASATDVGPQHFGDGTRLSIL.

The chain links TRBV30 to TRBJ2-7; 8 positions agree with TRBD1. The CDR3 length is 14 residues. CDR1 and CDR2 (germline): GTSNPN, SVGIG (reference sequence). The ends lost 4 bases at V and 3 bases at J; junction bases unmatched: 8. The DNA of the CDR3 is TGTGCCTGGACTAAGACAGGGGTTTACTACGAGCAGTACTTC. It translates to CAWTKTGVYYEQYF.

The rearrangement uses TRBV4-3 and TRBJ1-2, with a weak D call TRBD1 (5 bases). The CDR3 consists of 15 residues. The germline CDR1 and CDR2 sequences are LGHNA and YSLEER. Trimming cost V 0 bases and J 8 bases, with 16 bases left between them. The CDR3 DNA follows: TGCGCCAGCAGCCAAGATTGGGGCAGGGTAGGCGGCTACACCTTC. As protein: CASSQDWGRVGGYTF.

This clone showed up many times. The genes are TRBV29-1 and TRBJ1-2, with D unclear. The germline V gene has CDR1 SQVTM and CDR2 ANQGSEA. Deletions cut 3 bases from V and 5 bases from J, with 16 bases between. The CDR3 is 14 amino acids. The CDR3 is CSVDRSRASYGYTF. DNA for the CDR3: TGCAGCGTTGACAGATCCCGGGCGTCTTATGGCTACACCTTC. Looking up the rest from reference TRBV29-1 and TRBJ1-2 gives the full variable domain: SAVISQKPSRDICQRGTSLTIQCQVDSQVTMMFWYRQQPGQSLTLIATANQGSEATYESGFVIDKFPISRPNLTFSTLTVSNMSPEDSSIYLCSVDRSRASYGYTFGSGTRLTVV.

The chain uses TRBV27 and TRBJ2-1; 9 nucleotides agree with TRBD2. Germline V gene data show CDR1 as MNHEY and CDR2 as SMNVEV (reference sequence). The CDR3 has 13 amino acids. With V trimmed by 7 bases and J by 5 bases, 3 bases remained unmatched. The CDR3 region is CASTASGNNEQFF. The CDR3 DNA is TGTGCCAGCACTGCTAGCGGGAACAATGAGCAGTTCTTC.

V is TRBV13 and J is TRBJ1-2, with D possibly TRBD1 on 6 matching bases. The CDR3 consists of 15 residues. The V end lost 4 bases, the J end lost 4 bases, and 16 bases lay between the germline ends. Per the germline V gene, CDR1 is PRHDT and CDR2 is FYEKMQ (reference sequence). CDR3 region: CASSSRQELIYGYTF. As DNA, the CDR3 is TGTGCCAGCAGCTCCCGACAGGAGCTAATCTATGGCTACACCTTC.

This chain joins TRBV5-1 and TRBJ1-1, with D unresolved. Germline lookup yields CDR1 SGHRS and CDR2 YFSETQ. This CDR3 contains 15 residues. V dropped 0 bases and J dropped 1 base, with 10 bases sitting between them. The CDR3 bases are TGCGCCAGCAGCTTGGGTGGCAGCTCGAACACTGAAGCTTTCTTT. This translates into CASSLGGSSNTEAFF. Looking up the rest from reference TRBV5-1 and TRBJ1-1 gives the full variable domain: KAGVTQTPRYLIKTRGQQVTLSCSPISGHRSVSWYQQTPGQGLQFLFEYFSETQRNKGNFPGRFSGRQFSNSRSEMNVSTLELGDSALYLCASSLGGSSNTEAFFGQGTRLTVV.

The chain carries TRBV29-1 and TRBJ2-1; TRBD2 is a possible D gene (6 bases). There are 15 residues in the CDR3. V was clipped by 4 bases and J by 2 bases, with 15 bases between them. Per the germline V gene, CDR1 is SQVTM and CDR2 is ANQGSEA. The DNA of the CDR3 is TGCAGCGTTGTGGGGCTAGCGCCTACCTACAATGAGCAGTTCTTC. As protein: CSVVGLAPTYNEQFF.

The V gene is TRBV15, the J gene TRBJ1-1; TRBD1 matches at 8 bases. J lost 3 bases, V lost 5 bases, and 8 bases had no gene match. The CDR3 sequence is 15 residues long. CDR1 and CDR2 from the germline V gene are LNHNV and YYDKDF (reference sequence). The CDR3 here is CATSDPGGSYTEAFF. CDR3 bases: TGTGCCACCAGCGACCCAGGGGGCTCATACACTGAAGCTTTCTTT. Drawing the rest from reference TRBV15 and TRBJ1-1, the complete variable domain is DAMVIQNPRYQVTQFGKPVTLSCSQTLNHNVMYWYQQKSSQAPKLLFHYYDKDFNNEADTPDNFQSRRPNTSFCFLDIRSPGLGDTAMYLCATSDPGGSYTEAFFGQGTRLTVV.

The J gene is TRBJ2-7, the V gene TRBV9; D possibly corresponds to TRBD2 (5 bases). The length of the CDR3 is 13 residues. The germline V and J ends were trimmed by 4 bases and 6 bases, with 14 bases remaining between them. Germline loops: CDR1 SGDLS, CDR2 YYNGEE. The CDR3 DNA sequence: TGTGCCAGCAGCTTAAGACTATCGGCCGAGCAGTACTTC. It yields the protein CASSLRLSAEQYF.

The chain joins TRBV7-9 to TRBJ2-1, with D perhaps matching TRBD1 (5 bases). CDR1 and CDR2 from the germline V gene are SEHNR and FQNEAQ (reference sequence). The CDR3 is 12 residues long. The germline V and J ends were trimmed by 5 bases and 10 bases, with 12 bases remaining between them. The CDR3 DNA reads TGTGCCAGCAGCCCCACGGACATCGAGCAGTTCTTC. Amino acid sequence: CASSPTDIEQFF.

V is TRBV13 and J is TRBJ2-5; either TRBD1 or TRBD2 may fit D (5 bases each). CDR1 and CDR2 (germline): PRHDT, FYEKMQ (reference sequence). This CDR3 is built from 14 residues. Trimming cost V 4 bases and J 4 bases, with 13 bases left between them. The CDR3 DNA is TGTGCCAGCAGCTCCCCCGGGGCTAGAGAGACCCAGTACTTC. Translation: CASSSPGARETQYF.

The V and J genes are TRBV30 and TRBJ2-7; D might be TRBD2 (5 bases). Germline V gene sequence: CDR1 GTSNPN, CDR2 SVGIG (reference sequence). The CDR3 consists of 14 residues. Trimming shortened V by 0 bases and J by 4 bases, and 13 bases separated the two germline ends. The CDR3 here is CAWSVGGGSYEQYF. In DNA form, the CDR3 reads TGTGCCTGGAGTGTAGGTGGAGGATCATACGAGCAGTACTTC.

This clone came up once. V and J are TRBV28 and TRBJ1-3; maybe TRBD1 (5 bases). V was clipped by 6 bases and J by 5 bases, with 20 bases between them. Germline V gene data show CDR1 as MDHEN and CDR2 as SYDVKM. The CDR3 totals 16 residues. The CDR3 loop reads CASSPSWGRVRNTIYF. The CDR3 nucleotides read TGTGCCAGCAGCCCGTCGTGGGGACGGGTAAGAAACACCATATATTTT.